The clone carrying this TCR beta chain was recorded a few times. In each case, RNA was isolated and then reverse transcribed into cDNA as the sequencing template. Sequencing used immunoSEQ multiplex PCR; TCRdb keeps in-frame clones, though not all of them. The data hold some 200,000 clones, with around 60% observed a single time. These data are taken from a study of CD8+ T cells in alopecia areata. Stated treatment: oral pan-JAK inhibitor, 5-10 mg twice daily. V lost 4 bases, J lost 7 bases, and 16 bases lay in between. CDR3 length equals 13 residues. Germline V lookup: CDR1 GTSNPN, CDR2 SVGIG (reference sequence).

The chain joins TRBV30 to TRBJ1-2; D is perhaps TRBD1 (5 bases). The source material was CD4+ T cells sorted from blood, sampled at week 4, from a patient treated with tofacitinib. The TCR sequence derives from a human donor with alopecia areata. The CDR3 is CAWNARALRGYTF. In DNA, the CDR3 is TGTGCCTGGAACGCCAGGGCCCTACGTGGCTACACCTTC. Supplemented by reference TRBV30 and TRBJ1-2, the full variable domain reads SQTIHQWPATLVQPVGSPLSLECTVEGTSNPNLYWYRQAAGRGLQLLFYSVGIGQISSEVPQNLSASRPQDRQFILSSKKLLLSDSGFYLCAWNARALRGYTFGSGTRLTVV.